This T cell receptor (beta chain) was captured in a study of blood T cells in healthy people across ages. Through a sample-barcoded 5' primer and a J-beta primer mix, a second PCR was run for roughly 6 to 12 cycles. Samples each returned at least 3 million CDR3-containing paired-end reads. MiXCR, run by TCRdb on the 5' RACE reads, gives a single entry per CDR3 protein. Found here are around 650,000 distinct CDR3 sequences, approximately 29% of them singletons; the top ten hold 15%. Study-wide results and limits: Donors of long life had a larger count of naive CD4+ cells and greater diversity than aged donors.

Germline-derived CDR1 and CDR2 are MNHNS and SASEGT. This CDR3 contains 11 residues. Whenever a sample was processed, at least 7 million PBMCs were isolated. With each sample, at least 5.5 micrograms of total RNA were extracted. This clonotype occurred a few times. Its specificity is unknown. Sequence at one end of the junction differs from germline and may be a read error. The V and J genes are TRBV6-1 and TRBJ2-7, with D unclear. Sequencing was done on a sample of blood. This TCR derives from a woman older than 75 in good health. The chain's CDR3 is CACSEGYEQYF. The CDR3 DNA reads TGTGCCTGCAGTGAAGGCTACGAGCAGTACTTC.